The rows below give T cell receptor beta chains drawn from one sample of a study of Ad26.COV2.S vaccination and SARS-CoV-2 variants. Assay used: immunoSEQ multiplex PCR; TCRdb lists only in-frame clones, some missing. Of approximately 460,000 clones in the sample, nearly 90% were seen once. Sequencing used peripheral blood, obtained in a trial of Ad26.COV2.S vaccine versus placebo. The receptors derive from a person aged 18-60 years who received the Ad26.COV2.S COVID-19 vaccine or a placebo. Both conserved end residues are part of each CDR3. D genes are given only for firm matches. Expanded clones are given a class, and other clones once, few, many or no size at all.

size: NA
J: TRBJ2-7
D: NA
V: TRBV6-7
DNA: TGTGCCAGCAGTTACTCCCTCAGCTATACCTACGAGCAGTACTTC
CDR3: CASSYSLSYTYEQYF

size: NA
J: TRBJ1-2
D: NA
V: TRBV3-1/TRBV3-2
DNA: TGTGCCAGCAGCCAAGATTCATATGGCTACACCTTC
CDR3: CASSQDSYGYTF

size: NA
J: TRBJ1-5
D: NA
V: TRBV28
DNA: TGTGCCAGCATGGAGGGGAGCAGTACTCAGCCCCAGCATTTT
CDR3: CASMEGSSTQPQHF

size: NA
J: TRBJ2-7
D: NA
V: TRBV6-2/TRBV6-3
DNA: TGTGCCAGCAGTTACGGCGGGACTGTCACATACGAGCAGTACTTC
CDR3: CASSYGGTVTYEQYF

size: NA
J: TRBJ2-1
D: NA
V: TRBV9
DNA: TGTGCCAGCAGCGTAGGGGTGGAGCGCAATGAGCAGTTCTTC
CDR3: CASSVGVERNEQFF

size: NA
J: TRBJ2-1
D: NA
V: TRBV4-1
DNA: TGCGCCAGCAGCCAAGAAGTTGGCAGGGGGGGAAATGAGCAGTTCTTC
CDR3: CASSQEVGRGGNEQFF

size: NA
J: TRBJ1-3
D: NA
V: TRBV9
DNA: TGTGCCAGCAGCGCCGGGACAAACTCTGGAAACACCATATATTTT
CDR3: CASSAGTNSGNTIYF

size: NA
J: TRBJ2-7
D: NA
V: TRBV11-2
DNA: TGTGCCAGCAGCTCATCGACTGGAGGCTACGAGCAGTACTTC
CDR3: CASSSSTGGYEQYF

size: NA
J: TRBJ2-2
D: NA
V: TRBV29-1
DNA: TGCAGCGTTGGCTCATTGAACACCGGGGAGCTGTTTTTT
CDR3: CSVGSLNTGELFF

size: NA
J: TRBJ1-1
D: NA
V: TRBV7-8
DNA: TGTGCCAGCAGCTCCCCGGGGTTAGTTCAGACTGAAGCTTTCTTT
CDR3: CASSSPGLVQTEAFF

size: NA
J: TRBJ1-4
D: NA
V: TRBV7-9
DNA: TGTGCCAGCAGCCCACAGGCCCTGGGTGAAAAACTGTTTTTT
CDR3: CASSPQALGEKLFF

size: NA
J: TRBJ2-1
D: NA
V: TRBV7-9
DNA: TGTGCCAGCAGCTTTGAAGGCCGAGAGCAGTTCTTC
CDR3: CASSFEGREQFF

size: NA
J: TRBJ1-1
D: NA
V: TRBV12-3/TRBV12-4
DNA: TGTGCCAGCAGCAGAACAGTTTTTGGGGCTTTCTTT
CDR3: CASSRTVFGAFF

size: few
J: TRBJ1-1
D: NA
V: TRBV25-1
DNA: TGTGCCAGCAGTGAGGCGGGGATGAACACTGAAGCTTTCTTT
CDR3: CASSEAGMNTEAFF

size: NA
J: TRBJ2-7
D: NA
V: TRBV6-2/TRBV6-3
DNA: TGTGCCAGCAGTTACATGCAACGGAGCTCCTACGAGCAGTACTTC
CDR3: CASSYMQRSSYEQYF

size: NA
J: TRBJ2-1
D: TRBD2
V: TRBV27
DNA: TGTGCCAGCAGTTTATTCCCCGGGACTAGCGGCCACAATGAGCAGTTCTTC
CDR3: CASSLFPGTSGHNEQFF

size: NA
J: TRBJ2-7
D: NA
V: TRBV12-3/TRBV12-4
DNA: TGTGCCAGCAGTCTTACCTACGAGCAGTACTTC
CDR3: CASSLTYEQYF

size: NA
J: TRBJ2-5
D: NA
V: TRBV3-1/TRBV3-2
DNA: TGTGCCAGCAGCAACCACGGAGAGACCCAGTACTTC
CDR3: CASSNHGETQYF

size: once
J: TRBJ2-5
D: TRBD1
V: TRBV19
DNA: TGTGCCAGTAGTCTGACAGGGGCCTCTATTCGAGAGACCCAGTACTTC
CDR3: CASSLTGASIRETQYF

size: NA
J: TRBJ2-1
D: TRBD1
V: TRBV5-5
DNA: TGTGCCAGCAGCCACAGGGGCCCTTCCTACAATGAGCAGTTCTTC
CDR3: CASSHRGPSYNEQFF

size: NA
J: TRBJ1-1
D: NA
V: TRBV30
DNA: TGTGCCTGGATGGACATCTCCCTCACTGAAGCTTTCTTT
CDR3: CAWMDISLTEAFF

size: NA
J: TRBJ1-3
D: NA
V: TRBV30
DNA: TGTGCCTGGACTACAGGGTCTGGAAACACCATATATTTT
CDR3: CAWTTGSGNTIYF

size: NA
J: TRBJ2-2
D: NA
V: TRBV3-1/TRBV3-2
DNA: TGTGCCAGCAGCCAATCAGGGCGCACCGGGGAGCTGTTTTTT
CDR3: CASSQSGRTGELFF

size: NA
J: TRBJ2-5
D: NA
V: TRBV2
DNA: TGTGCCAGCATGGGGTACCAAGAGACCCAGTACTTC
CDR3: CASMGYQETQYF

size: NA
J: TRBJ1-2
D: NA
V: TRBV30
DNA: TGTGCCTGGAGGTCTTTCTCTAACTATGGCTACACCTTC
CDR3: CAWRSFSNYGYTF

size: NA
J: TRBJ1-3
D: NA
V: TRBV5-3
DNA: TGTGCCAGAAGCGGACAACGAGAAGACCTCTCTGGAAACACCATATATTTT
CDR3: CARSGQREDLSGNTIYF

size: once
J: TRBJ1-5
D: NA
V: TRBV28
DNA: TGTGCCAGCAGTAAAGGGGGGGGAAGTCAGCCCCAGCATTTT
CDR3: CASSKGGGSQPQHF

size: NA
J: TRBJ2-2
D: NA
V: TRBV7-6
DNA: TGTGCCAGCACTCTAGAGACCCTATCCGGGGGGCACACCGGGGAGCTGTTTTTT
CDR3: CASTLETLSGGHTGELFF

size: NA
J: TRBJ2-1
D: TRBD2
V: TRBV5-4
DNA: TGTGCCAGCAGCGGGACTAGCGGGCCTTACAATGAGCAGTTCTTC
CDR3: CASSGTSGPYNEQFF

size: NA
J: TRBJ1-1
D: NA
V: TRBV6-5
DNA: TGTGCCAGCAGGAGCGTGATGGGTGAAGCTTTCTTT
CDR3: CASRSVMGEAFF

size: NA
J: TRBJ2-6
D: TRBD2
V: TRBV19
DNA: TGTGCCAGTAGTGCCCTCCCCGGGGGGGCCACTGGGGCCAACGTCCTGACTTTC
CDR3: CASSALPGGATGANVLTF

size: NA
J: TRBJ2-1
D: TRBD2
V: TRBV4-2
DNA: TGTGCCAGCAGCCAACGACTAGCGGGATCCTACAATGAGCAGTTCTTC
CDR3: CASSQRLAGSYNEQFF

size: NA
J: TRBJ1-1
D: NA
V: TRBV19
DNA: TGTGCCAGTACAGCCAGGGACCTGCCTGAAGCTTTCTTT
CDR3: CASTARDLPEAFF

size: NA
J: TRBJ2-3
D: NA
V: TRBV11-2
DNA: TGTGCCAGCAGCTTAGTTGGGGCAGTAGCCACCCTCACAGATACGCAGTATTTT
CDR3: CASSLVGAVATLTDTQYF

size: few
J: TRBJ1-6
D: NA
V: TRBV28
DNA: TGTGCCAGCGCCGGGGTCTCACCCCTCCACTTT
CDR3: CASAGVSPLHF

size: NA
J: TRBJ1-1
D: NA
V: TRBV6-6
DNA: TGTGCCAGCAGCTCTACAAGGAACACTGAAGCTTTCTTT
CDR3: CASSSTRNTEAFF

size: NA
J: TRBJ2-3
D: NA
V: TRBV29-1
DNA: TGCAGCCCTTGCGGGACCACCCTGGCGGATACGCAGTATTTT
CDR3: CSPCGTTLADTQYF

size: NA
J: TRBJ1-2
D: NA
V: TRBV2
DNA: TGTGCCAGCGGTTACAACTATGGCTACACCTTC
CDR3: CASGYNYGYTF

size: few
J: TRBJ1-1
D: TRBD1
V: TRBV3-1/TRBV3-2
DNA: TGTGCCAGCAGTAGACAGGGGGGGAACACTGAAGCTTTCTTT
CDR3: CASSRQGGNTEAFF

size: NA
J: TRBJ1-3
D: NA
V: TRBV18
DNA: TGTGCCAGCTCACCAGGGGACGGAAACACCATATATTTT
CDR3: CASSPGDGNTIYF

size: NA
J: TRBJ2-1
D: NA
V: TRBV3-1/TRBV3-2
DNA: TGTGCCAGCAGCCAAGTCGGTGTACTCCACAATGAGCAGTTCTTC
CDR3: CASSQVGVLHNEQFF

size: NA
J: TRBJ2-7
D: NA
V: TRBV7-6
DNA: TGTGCCAGCAGGCTGGGGGCGAGGGATACCTACGAGCAGTACTTC
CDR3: CASRLGARDTYEQYF

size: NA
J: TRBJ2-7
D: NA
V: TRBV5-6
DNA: TGTGCCAGCAGCTTTGGACCTTCCGAGCAGTACTTC
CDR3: CASSFGPSEQYF

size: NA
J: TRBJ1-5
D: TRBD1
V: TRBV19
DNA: TGTGCCAGTAGTATCCAAACAGGGGTCACGAATCAGCCCCAGCATTTT
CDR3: CASSIQTGVTNQPQHF

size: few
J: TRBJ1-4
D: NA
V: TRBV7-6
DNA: TGTGCCAGCAGCCCAACAGGGTTAAGTGAAAAACTGTTTTTT
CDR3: CASSPTGLSEKLFF

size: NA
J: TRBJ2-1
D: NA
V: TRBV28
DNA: TGTGCCAGCAGACCCCGGGACAACTACAATGAGCAGTTCTTC
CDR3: CASRPRDNYNEQFF

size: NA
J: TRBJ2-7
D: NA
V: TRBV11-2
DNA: TGTGCCAGCTCCGGGATGAGCTCCTACGAGCAGTACTTC
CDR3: CASSGMSSYEQYF